This TCR beta chain stems from a study of shared clonotypes between healthy human individuals. Produced via immunoSEQ multiplex PCR; TCRdb's table is partial and in-frame only. Of fewer than 650,000 clones listed, roughly 79% are singletons. The sample taken for sequencing was PBMCs. The source of this sequence is a middle-aged woman in good health. Some clones in this sample may be carry-over from other donors' samples.

CDR3 nucleotides: TGTGCCAGCAGCTCTCTAGGCGGGGAGCTGTTTTTT. This translates into CASSSLGGELFF. V usage is TRBV7-3 and J usage is TRBJ2-2; no reliable D call. Trimming took off 4 bases at V and 7 bases at J, with 7 bases between the two ends. CDR1 is SGHTA, CDR2 FQGTGA, per germline. The CDR3 totals 12 residues.